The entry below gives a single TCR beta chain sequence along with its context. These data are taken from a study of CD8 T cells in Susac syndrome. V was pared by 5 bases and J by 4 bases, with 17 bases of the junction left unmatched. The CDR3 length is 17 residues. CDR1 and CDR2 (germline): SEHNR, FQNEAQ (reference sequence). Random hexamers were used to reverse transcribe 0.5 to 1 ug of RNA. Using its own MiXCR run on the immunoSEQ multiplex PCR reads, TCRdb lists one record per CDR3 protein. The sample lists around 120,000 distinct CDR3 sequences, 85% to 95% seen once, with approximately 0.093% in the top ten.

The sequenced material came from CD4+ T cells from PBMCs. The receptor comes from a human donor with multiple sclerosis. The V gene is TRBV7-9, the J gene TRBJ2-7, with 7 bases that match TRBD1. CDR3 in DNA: TGTGCCAGCAGCCCCCCAGGGACAGCTTTATCGGTGTACGAGCAGTACTTC. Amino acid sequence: CASSPPGTALSVYEQYF.